Sequencing of this TCR beta chain was carried out in a study of T-cell reconstitution after alpha-beta-depleted transplantation in children (TCRdb year 2016). The study in broad terms: T-cell immune reconstitution after TCRalphabeta/CD19-depleted allogeneic hematopoietic cell transplantation in children was quantitatively tracked in the study by means of TCR repertoire profiling.

The library was produced with PCR. Sequencing was carried out with an Illumina HiSeq 2500. To normalize quantification of the TCRbeta repertoire, the TCR libraries were built with molecular barcoding that relied on unique molecular identifiers. The public sequencing data were trimmed at Q25 with fastp and processed into clonotypes with MiXCR by TCRdb, which kept only in-frame beta chains. Rows are unified per CDR3 protein, each entry keeping the most common DNA and genes. The sample table holds approximately 190,000 distinct CDR3 sequences, of which about 8.4% were seen once. 35% to 40% of the sample comes from the top ten. The CDR3 sequence holds 14 residues, the cysteine and phenylalanine included. The read is trimmed to its CDR3 DNA, 42 bases read in frame from base 1. V is pared back by 3 bases and J by 4 bases, with 15 bases lying between the germline termini. Based on the germline V gene, the CDR1 and CDR2 sequences are SQVTM and ANQGSEA.

This clonotype was seen at least ten times. This clone's antigen is unknown. No quality values exist for individual bases; no much larger clone is one base distant. The sample's treatment or condition label, decoded: allogeneic hematopoietic cell transplantation with graft depleted of TCRalphabeta T cells and CD19 B cells. TCRalphabeta/CD19-depleted allogeneic hematopoietic cell grafts were given to the transplant recipients, all of whom were children. What the authors observed across the whole study: The frequencies of hyperexpanded clones fell over the following months, and after one year, T-cell counts and TCRbeta diversity were mostly attributed to newly produced T cells. Apparently early alphabetaT-cell count recovery about two months after transplant reportedly relied on only several hundred rapidly expanded clones derived from non-depleted graft cells. The high TCRbeta diversity at day 60 in some patients was ascribed to recipient T cells and intrathymic progenitors that had survived conditioning.

This receptor was obtained from a male patient aged 2 to 9 who had a stem cell transplant for acute myeloid leukemia, so the T cells may come from the graft donor. The chain is encoded by TRBV29-1 joined to TRBJ1-1; a tentative D match to TRBD1 spans 5 bases. The specimen was PBMCs, mostly from graft donor cells, collected 360 days after TCRalphabeta/CD19-depleted stem cell transplant. The CDR3 reads CSVERQAGGTEAFF. DNA sequence: TGCAGCGTTGAGAGGCAGGCCGGGGGCACTGAAGCTTTCTTT.